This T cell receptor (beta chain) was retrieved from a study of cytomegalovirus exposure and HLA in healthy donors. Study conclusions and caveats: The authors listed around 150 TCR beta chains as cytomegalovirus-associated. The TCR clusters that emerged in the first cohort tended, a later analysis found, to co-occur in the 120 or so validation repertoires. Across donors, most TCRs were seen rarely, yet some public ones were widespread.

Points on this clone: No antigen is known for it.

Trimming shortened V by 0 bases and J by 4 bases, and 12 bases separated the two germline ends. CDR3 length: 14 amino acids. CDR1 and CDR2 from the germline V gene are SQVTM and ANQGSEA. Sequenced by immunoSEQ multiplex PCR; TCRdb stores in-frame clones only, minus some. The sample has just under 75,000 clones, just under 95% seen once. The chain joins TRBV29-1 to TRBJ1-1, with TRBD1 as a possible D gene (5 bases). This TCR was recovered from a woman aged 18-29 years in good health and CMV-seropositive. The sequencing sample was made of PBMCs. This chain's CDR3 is CSVEDLSGGTEAFF. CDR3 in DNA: TGCAGCGTTGAAGATCTTTCGGGGGGCACTGAAGCTTTCTTT.